A single sample gave rise to the 11 T cell receptor beta chains below, sequenced in a study of T-cell reconstitution after alpha-beta-depleted transplantation in children. A library of TCRbeta sequences, prepared with unique molecular identifiers, was generated. TCRdb reanalysed the PCR reads using MiXCR and keeps one entry per CDR3 protein. The sample contains 200,000 to 250,000 distinct CDR3 sequences, approximately 9.5% of which appear only once. The sample consisted of PBMCs from the stem cell graft donor, taken from the stem cell graft. These receptors were taken from a human donor who donated a stem cell graft to a child with acute lymphoblastic leukemia.

The CDR3 sequence: CASSLGTGGEQYF. DNA for the CDR3: TGTGCCAGCAGCCTCGGGACGGGGGGCGAGCAGTACTTC. The chain combines TRBV3-1 with TRBJ2-7, with TRBD2 matching over 7 bases. The germline gives CDR1 LGHDT, CDR2 YNNKEL (reference sequence). V dropped 4 bases and J dropped 6; count of bases not matched to a gene: 6. This CDR3 has 13 amino acids.

The sample holds many counts of this clonotype. The CDR3 here is CSASPFEQGTTDTQYF. CDR3 bases: TGCAGTGCTAGCCCTTTCGAACAGGGGACCACAGATACGCAGTATTTT. The rearrangement joins TRBV20-1 to TRBJ2-3; 7 bases line up with TRBD1. The CDR3 has 16 amino acids. The V and J ends lost 3 bases and 2 bases, in that order; junction bases with no gene match: 11. Germline V CDR1 and CDR2: DFQATT, SNEGSKA (reference sequence).

This clonotype was counted ten times or more. In DNA form, the CDR3 reads TGTGCCAGCAGTTTAGCGCCGGGTAAAGATACGCAGTATTTT. Residues: CASSLAPGKDTQYF. V gene TRBV12-3 or TRBV12-4 combines with J gene TRBJ2-3; D ambiguous. The CDR3 has 14 residues. V was trimmed by 0 bases and J by 5 bases, leaving 9 bases between them.

This clonotype showed up just a few times. The genes are TRBV5-1 and TRBJ2-3; 11 nucleotides line up with TRBD1. Germline CDR1 and CDR2: SGHRS and YFSETQ. J gave up 2 bases and V 4 bases, and 3 bases lay outside the gene matches. The CDR3 is made up of 15 amino acids. The CDR3 loop reads CASSPGQGVTDTQYF. Here the CDR3 DNA reads TGCGCCAGCAGCCCGGGACAGGGGGTCACAGATACGCAGTATTTT.

This clonotype turned up a few times. V and J are TRBV7-9 and TRBJ1-1; 8 bases match TRBD1. The CDR3 totals 15 residues. Trimming took 5 bases from V and 3 from J; bases not matched to a gene: 8. Germline CDR1 and CDR2: SEHNR and FQNEAQ (reference sequence). CDR3 nucleotides: TGTGCCAGCAGCGCAGACAGGGGTCGGGACACTGAAGCTTTCTTT. Translating it yields CASSADRGRDTEAFF.

V is TRBV6-5 and J is TRBJ1-1; D is perhaps TRBD1 (5 bases). V was pared by 5 bases and J by 4 bases, with 17 bases between. Germline V gene data show CDR1 as MNHEY and CDR2 as SVGAGI. The CDR3 covers 15 residues. The CDR3 nucleotides read TGTGCCAGCAGTACGTTCAGGGACCAACCCACTGAAGCTTTCTTT. The encoded protein is CASSTFRDQPTEAFF.

This clonotype has ten or more counts. The rearrangement joins TRBV20-1 to TRBJ2-1; 12 bases are shared with TRBD2. J gave up 6 bases and V 3 bases, and 9 bases lay outside the gene matches. The CDR3 is 16 residues long. Germline V gene lookup returns CDR1 DFQATT and CDR2 SNEGSKA (reference sequence). CDR3 in DNA: TGCAGTGCTAGGGGTCCCCCGGGACTAGCGGGCAATGAGCAGTTCTTC. Protein: CSARGPPGLAGNEQFF.

This clonotype was observed many times. The gene calls are TRBV5-6 and TRBJ2-2; 7 bases agree with TRBD1. Germline CDR1 reads SGHDT; CDR2 reads YYEEEE. V shed 9 bases and J 7 bases; nucleotides not matched to a gene: 15. The CDR3 length is 15 residues. The CDR3 sequence is CATSTTRGLIGELFF. DNA for the CDR3: TGTGCCACCTCGACCACAAGGGGGCTTATCGGGGAGCTGTTTTTT.

The V gene is TRBV7-8, the J gene TRBJ1-5; 7 bases map to TRBD1. Germline trimming cut 1 base from V and 9 bases from J; bases unmatched to any gene: 15. The CDR3 has 17 residues. The V gene's germline CDR1 is SGHVS and CDR2 FQNEAQ. CDR3 amino acids: CASSLGRRGTEKSPQHF. In nucleotides, the CDR3 is TGTGCCAGCAGCTTAGGTAGGAGAGGGACAGAAAAATCGCCCCAGCATTTT.

The chain carries TRBV5-1 and TRBJ2-2; 7 bases line up with TRBD1. CDR1 SGHRS and CDR2 YFSETQ come from the germline V gene. Trimming took 4 bases from V and 5 from J; bases not matched to a gene: 11. The CDR3 runs 16 residues. The CDR3 coding sequence is TGCGCCAGCAGCCATCGACAGGGCAAAGGGACCGGGGAGCTGTTTTTT. It specifies CASSHRQGKGTGELFF.

This clonotype was detected many times. The chain combines TRBV12-3 or TRBV12-4 with TRBJ2-3; perhaps TRBD2 as D (6 bases). The V end lost 7 bases, the J end lost 1 base, and 12 bases lay between the germline ends. The CDR3 is made up of 14 amino acids. The CDR3 is CASKPSGGTDTQYF. The CDR3 nucleotides read TGTGCCAGCAAGCCCTCGGGGGGCACAGATACGCAGTATTTT.